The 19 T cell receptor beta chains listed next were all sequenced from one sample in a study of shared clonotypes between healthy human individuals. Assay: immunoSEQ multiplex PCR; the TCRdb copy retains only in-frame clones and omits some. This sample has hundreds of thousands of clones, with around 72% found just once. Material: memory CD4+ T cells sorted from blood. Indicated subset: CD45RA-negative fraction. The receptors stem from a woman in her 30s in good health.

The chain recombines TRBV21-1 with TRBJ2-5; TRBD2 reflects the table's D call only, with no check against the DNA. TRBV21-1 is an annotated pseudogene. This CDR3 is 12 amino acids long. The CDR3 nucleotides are TGTGCCAGCAGCAAAACTCGAGAGACCCAGTACTTC. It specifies CASSKTRETQYF.

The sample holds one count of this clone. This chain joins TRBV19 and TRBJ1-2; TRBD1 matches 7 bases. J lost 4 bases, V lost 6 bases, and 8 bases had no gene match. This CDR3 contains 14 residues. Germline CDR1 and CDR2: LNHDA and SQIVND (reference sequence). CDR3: CASSDRQGAYGYTF. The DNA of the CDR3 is TGTGCCAGTAGCGACCGACAGGGCGCCTATGGCTACACCTTC.

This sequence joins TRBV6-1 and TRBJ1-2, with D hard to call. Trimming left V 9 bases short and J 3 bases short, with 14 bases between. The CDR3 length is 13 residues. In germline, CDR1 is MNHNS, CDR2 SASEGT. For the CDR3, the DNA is TGTGCCAGTGTAGAGAGGGCCGACTATGGCTACACCTTC. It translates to CASVERADYGYTF.

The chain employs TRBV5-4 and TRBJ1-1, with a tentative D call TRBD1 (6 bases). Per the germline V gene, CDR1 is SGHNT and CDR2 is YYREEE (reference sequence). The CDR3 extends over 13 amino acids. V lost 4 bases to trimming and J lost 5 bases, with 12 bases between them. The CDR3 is CASSIKGGTEAFF. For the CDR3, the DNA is TGTGCCAGCAGCATAAAAGGGGGGACTGAAGCTTTCTTT.

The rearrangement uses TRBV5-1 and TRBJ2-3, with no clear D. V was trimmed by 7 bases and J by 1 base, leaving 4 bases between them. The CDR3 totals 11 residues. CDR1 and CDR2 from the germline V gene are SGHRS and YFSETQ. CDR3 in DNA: TGCGCCAGCGGAGGCACAGATACGCAGTATTTT. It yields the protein CASGGTDTQYF. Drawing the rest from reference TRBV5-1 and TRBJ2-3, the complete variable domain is KAGVTQTPRYLIKTRGQQVTLSCSPISGHRSVSWYQQTPGQGLQFLFEYFSETQRNKGNFPGRFSGRQFSNSRSEMNVSTLELGDSALYLCASGGTDTQYFGPGTRLTVL.

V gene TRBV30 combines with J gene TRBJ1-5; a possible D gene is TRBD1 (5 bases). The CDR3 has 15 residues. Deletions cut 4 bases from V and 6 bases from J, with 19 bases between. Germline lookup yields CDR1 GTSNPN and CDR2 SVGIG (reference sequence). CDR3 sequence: CAWKVPGEEFQPQHF. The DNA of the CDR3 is TGTGCCTGGAAGGTCCCGGGGGAAGAGTTTCAGCCCCAGCATTTT. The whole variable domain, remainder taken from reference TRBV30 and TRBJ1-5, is SQTIHQWPATLVQPVGSPLSLECTVEGTSNPNLYWYRQAAGRGLQLLFYSVGIGQISSEVPQNLSASRPQDRQFILSSKKLLLSDSGFYLCAWKVPGEEFQPQHFGDGTRLSIL.

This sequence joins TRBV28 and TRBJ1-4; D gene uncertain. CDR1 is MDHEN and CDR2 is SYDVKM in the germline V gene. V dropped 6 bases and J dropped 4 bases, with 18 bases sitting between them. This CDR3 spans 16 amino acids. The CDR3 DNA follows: TGTGCCAGCAGGCCCCTACTCGGACGGATTAATGAAAAACTGTTTTTT. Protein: CASRPLLGRINEKLFF.

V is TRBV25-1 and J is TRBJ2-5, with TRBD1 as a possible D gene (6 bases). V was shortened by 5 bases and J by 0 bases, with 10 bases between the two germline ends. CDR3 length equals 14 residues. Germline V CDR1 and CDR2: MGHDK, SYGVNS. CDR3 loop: CASSKGQNQETQYF. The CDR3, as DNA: TGTGCCAGCAGTAAAGGACAGAACCAAGAGACCCAGTACTTC.

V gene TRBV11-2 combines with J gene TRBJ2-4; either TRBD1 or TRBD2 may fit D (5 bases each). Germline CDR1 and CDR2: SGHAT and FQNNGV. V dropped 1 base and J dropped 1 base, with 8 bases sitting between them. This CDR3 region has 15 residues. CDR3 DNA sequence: TGTGCCAGCAGCTTAGGAGGGGCGGCCAAAAACATTCAGTACTTC. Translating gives CASSLGGAAKNIQYF.

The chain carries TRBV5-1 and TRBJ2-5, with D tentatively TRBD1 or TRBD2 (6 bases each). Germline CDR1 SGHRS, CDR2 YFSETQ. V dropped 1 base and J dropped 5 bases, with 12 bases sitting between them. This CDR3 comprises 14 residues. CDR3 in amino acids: CASSLLGGRETQYF. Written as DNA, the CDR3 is TGCGCCAGCAGCTTGCTGGGGGGCAGGGAGACCCAGTACTTC.

The CDR3 nucleotides read TGTGCCAGCAGCTTAGTGGACAGGGTTGGCACAGATACGCAGTATTTT. Amino acids: CASSLVDRVGTDTQYF. J is TRBJ2-3 and V is TRBV7-8; TRBD1 matches at 8 bases. The CDR3 length is 16 residues. Unmatched junction bases numbered 4, after V lost 1 base and J lost 1 base. CDR1 and CDR2 from the germline V gene are SGHVS and FQNEAQ. Looking up the rest from reference TRBV7-8 and TRBJ2-3 gives the full variable domain: GAGVSQSPRYKVAKRGQDVALRCDPISGHVSLFWYQQALGQGPEFLTYFQNEAQLDKSGLPSDRFFAERPEGSVSTLKIQRTQQEDSAVYLCASSLVDRVGTDTQYFGPGTRLTVL.

CDR3 coding DNA: TGTGCCAGCAGCAAACCGACCGGGACTAGCGGGAAATACGAGCAGTACTTC. This translates into CASSKPTGTSGKYEQYF. The chain combines TRBV13 with TRBJ2-7, with 13 bases fitting TRBD2. Germline values: CDR1 PRHDT, CDR2 FYEKMQ (reference sequence). This CDR3 has 17 amino acids. J gave up 4 bases and V 5 bases, and 11 bases lay outside the gene matches.

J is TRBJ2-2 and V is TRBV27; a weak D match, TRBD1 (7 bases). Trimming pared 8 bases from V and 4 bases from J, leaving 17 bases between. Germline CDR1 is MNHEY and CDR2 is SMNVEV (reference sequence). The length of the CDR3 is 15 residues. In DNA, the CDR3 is TGTGCCAGCTGCGGGACAGTACATGGCACCGGGGAGCTGTTTTTT. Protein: CASCGTVHGTGELFF.

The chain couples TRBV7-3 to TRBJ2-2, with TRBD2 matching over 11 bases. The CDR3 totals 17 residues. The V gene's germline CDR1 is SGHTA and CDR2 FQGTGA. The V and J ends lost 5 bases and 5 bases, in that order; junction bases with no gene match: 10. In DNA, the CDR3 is TGTGCCAGCAGCCCACAGCCGGGACTAGCGGAAACCGGGGAGCTGTTTTTT. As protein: CASSPQPGLAETGELFF.

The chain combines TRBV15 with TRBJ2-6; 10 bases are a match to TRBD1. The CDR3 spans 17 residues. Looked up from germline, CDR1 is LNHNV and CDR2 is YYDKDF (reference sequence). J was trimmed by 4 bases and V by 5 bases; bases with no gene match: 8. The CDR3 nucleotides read TGTGCCACCAGCTCCAGACAGGGGGCGATCGGGGCCAACGTCCTGACTTTC. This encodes CATSSRQGAIGANVLTF.

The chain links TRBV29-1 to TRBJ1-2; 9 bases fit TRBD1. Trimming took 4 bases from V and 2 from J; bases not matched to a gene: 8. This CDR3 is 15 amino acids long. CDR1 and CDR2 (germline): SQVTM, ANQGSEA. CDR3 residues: CSVGGGQGRNYGYTF. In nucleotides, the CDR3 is TGCAGCGTTGGCGGGGGACAGGGTCGGAACTATGGCTACACCTTC.

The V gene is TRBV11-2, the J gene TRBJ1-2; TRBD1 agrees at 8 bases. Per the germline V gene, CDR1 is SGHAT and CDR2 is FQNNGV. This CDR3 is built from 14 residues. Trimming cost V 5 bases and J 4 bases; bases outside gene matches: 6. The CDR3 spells CASSEDRVAYGYTF. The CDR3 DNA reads TGTGCCAGCAGCGAGGACAGGGTGGCCTATGGCTACACCTTC.

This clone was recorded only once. The CDR3 nucleotides are TGTGCCAGCTCGGCCGGACAGGGGGCTAGCGGGAGCAGGACCGGGGAGCTGTTTTTT. It encodes CASSAGQGASGSRTGELFF. This chain links TRBV18 with TRBJ2-2, with D maybe TRBD1 (11 bases). Trimming cost V 6 bases and J 5 bases, with 28 bases left between them. This CDR3 is built from 19 residues. Germline loops: CDR1 KGHSH, CDR2 LQKENI.

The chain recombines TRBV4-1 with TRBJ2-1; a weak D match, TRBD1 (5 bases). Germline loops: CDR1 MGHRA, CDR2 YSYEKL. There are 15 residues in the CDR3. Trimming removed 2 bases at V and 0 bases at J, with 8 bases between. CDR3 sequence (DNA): TGCGCCAGCAGCCAATGGGGCTCCTCCTACAATGAGCAGTTCTTC. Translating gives CASSQWGSSYNEQFF.